Listed below are T cell receptor beta chains from one sample, sequenced in a study of T-cell memory formation after mild COVID-19. TCRdb ran MiXCR on the 5' RACE reads and lists one entry per CDR3 protein. The sample has around 320,000 distinct CDR3 sequences; around 27% are singletons. The sample consisted of PBMCs or a T cell subset sorted from them (not recorded which). The receptors were gathered from an adult woman who had mild COVID-19 (a few samples of this study predate the infection). Cell type and time point are not known. The CDR3 runs from the conserved cysteine through the conserved F or W. D genes are given only for firm matches. Clone size appears in some rows only: once, few, many, or a class for an expanded clone.

>NA|TRBV19|NA|TRBJ2-7
TGTGCCACGGGAGAGGACTACGAGCAGTACTTC
CATGEDYEQYF
>NA|TRBV6-2/TRBV6-3|NA|TRBJ2-1
TGTGCCAGCGGAATAAGGGACTCCCACAATGAGCAGTTCTTC
CASGIRDSHNEQFF
>NA|TRBV19|TRBD1|TRBJ1-5
TGTGCCAGTATGATTCCAGGGGGCGCAGGGCAGCCCCAGCATTTT
CASMIPGGAGQPQHF
>NA|TRBV5-4|TRBD2|TRBJ2-1
TGTGCCAGCAGCTTAGGCGGGAGTGGGTTTAGCAATGAGCAGTTCTTC
CASSLGGSGFSNEQFF
>NA|TRBV20-1|TRBD1|TRBJ1-1
TGCAGTGCTAGACCCTCCTCGGACAGGGTGGACACTGAAGCTTTCTTT
CSARPSSDRVDTEAFF
>few|TRBV7-8|NA|TRBJ1-1
TGTGCCAGCAGCTCACAGGTGGGGGACACTGAAGCTTTCTTT
CASSSQVGDTEAFF
>few|TRBV5-1|NA|TRBJ2-1
TGCGCCAGCAGCGGGGACAATGAGCAGTTCTTC
CASSGDNEQFF
>few|TRBV4-1|NA|TRBJ2-3
TGCGCCAGCAGCCAGCTGGGGGTTCCTAGCACAGATACGCAGTATTTT
CASSQLGVPSTDTQYF
>NA|TRBV28|TRBD1|TRBJ2-3
TGTGCCAGCAGTCCCCTACAGGGGGTGCCAGATACGCAGTATTTT
CASSPLQGVPDTQYF
>few|TRBV9|TRBD2|TRBJ2-1
TGTGCCAGCAGCACGACTAGCGGCGACTACAATGAGCAGTTCTTC
CASSTTSGDYNEQFF
>few|TRBV10-3|NA|TRBJ2-5
TGTGCCATCAGTGGGGAGGCAGGGGGAGAGACCCAGTACTTC
CAISGEAGGETQYF
>many|TRBV7-2|NA|TRBJ2-7
TGTGCCAGCAGCCCGGGTGTCTCCTACGAGCAGTACTTC
CASSPGVSYEQYF
>NA|TRBV6-1|NA|TRBJ2-1
TGTGCCAGCAGTGAAGTTTGGGGCAACGTCGGCTACTACAATGAGCAGTTCTTC
CASSEVWGNVGYYNEQFF
>NA|TRBV20-1|NA|TRBJ1-1
TGCAGTGCTAGACTGCAGGGAACTGAAGCTTTCTTT
CSARLQGTEAFF
>many|TRBV5-1|NA|TRBJ2-3
TGCGCCAGCAGTAAGGAAAGCACAGATACGCAGTATTTT
CASSKESTDTQYF
>NA|TRBV7-6|TRBD1|TRBJ1-1
TGTGCCAGCAGCTTAACCGGACAGGGGTTCATGAACACTGAAGCTTTCTTT
CASSLTGQGFMNTEAFF
>NA|TRBV24-1|NA|TRBJ2-1
TGTGCCACCAGTGGGAGGGGGGCAAATGAGCAGTTCTTC
CATSGRGANEQFF
>NA|TRBV3-1|TRBD2|TRBJ2-2
TGTGCCAGCAGCCCGGGGGGGAACACCGGGGAGCTGTTTTTT
CASSPGGNTGELFF
>NA|TRBV11-2|NA|TRBJ2-1
TGTGCCAGCAGCCTCTTTTCCAGACTGGGGAATGAGCAGTTCTTC
CASSLFSRLGNEQFF
>NA|TRBV29-1|TRBD1|TRBJ2-1
TGCAGCGTGGCCGGACAGGGGGCGAGGAATGAGCAGTTCTTC
CSVAGQGARNEQFF
>NA|TRBV30|NA|TRBJ1-2
TGTGCCTGGAGTGTACGGCTCACCTATGGCTACACCTTC
CAWSVRLTYGYTF
>NA|TRBV25-1|NA|TRBJ2-3
TGTGCCAGCAGTGAATGGGTTAGCACAGATACGCAGTATTTT
CASSEWVSTDTQYF
>few|TRBV7-9|NA|TRBJ2-2
TGTGCCAGCAGGGACGACACCGGGGAGCTGTTTTTT
CASRDDTGELFF
>once|TRBV20-1|NA|TRBJ2-2
TGCAGTGCTAGTGGTAGGGTGGCCGGGGAGCTGTTTTTT
CSASGRVAGELFF
>NA|TRBV2|NA|TRBJ2-5
TGTGCCAGCAGTGTGGATACAGGGCAGGAGACCCAGTACTTC
CASSVDTGQETQYF
>NA|TRBV20-1|NA|TRBJ2-1
TGCAGTGCTAGAGATCCGCCTGGGGCAGTGGAGCAGTTCTTC
CSARDPPGAVEQFF
>few|TRBV11-3|NA|TRBJ2-1
TGTGCCAGCAGCTTAGGAGGACCTAGTTGGGGACACAATGAGCAGTTCTTC
CASSLGGPSWGHNEQFF
>NA|TRBV9|NA|TRBJ2-7
TGTGCCAGCAGCGTAGGAAACACAGGGAAAGAGCAGTACTTC
CASSVGNTGKEQYF
>NA|TRBV30|TRBD2|TRBJ2-3
TGTGCCTGGAGTCGAGCGGGGTACACAGATACGCAGTATTTT
CAWSRAGYTDTQYF
>NA|TRBV12-3/TRBV12-4|NA|TRBJ2-1
TGTGCCAGCAGCCCCGCCAGAGGAGAAGGCAATGAGCAGTTCTTC
CASSPARGEGNEQFF
>once|TRBV10-1|NA|TRBJ2-5
TGCGCCGAGGGATTCGGATTACAAGAGACCCAGTACTTC
CAEGFGLQETQYF
>many|TRBV4-1|NA|TRBJ2-7
TGCGCCAGCAGCCAAGACGACAGGAGTGCCTCCTACGAGCAGTACTTC
CASSQDDRSASYEQYF
>NA|TRBV9|NA|TRBJ2-1
TGTGCCAGCAGCGTAGAGGCCCCGGTACTAGGCAATGAGCAGTTCTTC
CASSVEAPVLGNEQFF
>NA|TRBV7-2|NA|TRBJ1-1
TGTGCCAGCAGCTTGTTTGGGCTCTCTGAAGCTTTCTTT
CASSLFGLSEAFF
>NA|TRBV19|TRBD1|TRBJ1-1
TGTGCCAGTACCCTACGGGACAGACTCAACACTGAAGCTTTCTTT
CASTLRDRLNTEAFF
>NA|TRBV28|NA|TRBJ2-7
TGTGCCAGCACCGGGACCTCCGAGCAGTACTTC
CASTGTSEQYF
>NA|TRBV7-8|NA|TRBJ2-5
TGTGCCAGCAGCTTAGTCTCAGGGAAGCAAGAGACCCAGTACTTC
CASSLVSGKQETQYF